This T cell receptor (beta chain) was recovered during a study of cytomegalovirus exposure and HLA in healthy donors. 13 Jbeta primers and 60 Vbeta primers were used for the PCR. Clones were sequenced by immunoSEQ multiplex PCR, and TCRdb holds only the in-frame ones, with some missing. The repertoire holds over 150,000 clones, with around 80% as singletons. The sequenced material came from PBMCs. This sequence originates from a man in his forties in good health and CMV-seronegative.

Written as DNA, the CDR3 is TGTGCCAGCTCACCCGGGACAGCCTACGAGCAGTACTTC. Amino acid sequence: CASSPGTAYEQYF. The chain recombines TRBV18 with TRBJ2-7, with 7 bases lining up with TRBD1. Losses at the gene ends were 3 bases for V and 2 bases for J; bases not matched to a gene: 1. The CDR3 spans 13 residues. From germline, CDR1 is KGHSH and CDR2 LQKENI.